Below are 5 T cell receptor beta chains sequenced from a single sample in a study of human CD8 memory T cell subsets. By UMI-labeled 5' RACE, the TCR beta libraries were made. TCRdb reanalyzed the 5' RACE reads, giving one entry per CDR3 protein sequence and no DNA. The data include 5,000 or so distinct CDR3 sequences; the top ten clones carry approximately 22%. The sample taken for sequencing was CD8+ T cells from PBMCs. These receptors came from a human donor in good health.

The chain joins TRBV7-3 to TRBJ2-7; the D call of TRBD2 rests on TCRdb alone, since no DNA is present to check it. The CDR3 runs 14 residues. Germline values: CDR1 SGHTA, CDR2 FQGTGA. CDR3 amino acids: CASSLISGTYEQYF.

The chain carries TRBV27 and TRBJ2-2; TCRdb picks TRBD2, but there is no DNA to check that call. This CDR3 has 15 amino acids. Germline CDR1 reads MNHEY; CDR2 reads SMNVEV (reference sequence). The CDR3: CASTRGTSGTGELFF.

The rearrangement links TRBV4-3 to TRBJ2-6; TCRdb's D gene call, TRBD1, goes unchecked for lack of DNA. The CDR3 consists of 20 residues. Germline lookup yields CDR1 LGHNA and CDR2 YSLEER. CDR3 in amino acids: CASSQVAGQGVTSGANVLTF.

The rearrangement uses TRBV4-2 and TRBJ2-1; TCRdb's assignment of TRBD2 cannot be checked, as there is no DNA. CDR1 is LGHNA and CDR2 is YNFKEQ in the germline V gene. This CDR3 spans 15 amino acids. The CDR3: CASSQDNGGGNEQFF.

The rearrangement uses TRBV4-2 and TRBJ2-3; TCRdb returns TRBD2, unconfirmable since there is no DNA. Germline CDR1 and CDR2: LGHNA and YNFKEQ. The CDR3 is 16 residues long. The CDR3 region is CASSPSLAGEGDTQYF.